This T cell receptor beta chain was identified during a study of T cells in Graves' hyperthyroidism and ophthalmopathy. Note on this clonotype: As yet, its antigen is unknown.

RNA transcripts yielded amplified TCR beta CDR3 regions. An initial round of RT-PCR targeting the TCR CDR3 relied on the HTBI primer set. Using its own MiXCR run on the multiplex PCR reads, TCRdb lists one record per CDR3 protein. This table holds roughly 420,000 distinct CDR3 sequences, about 15% found once. The study's findings and limits: Ophthalmopathy was predicted by the model a median of around 5.9 months ahead of onset. In the analysis, a 13 V-J model separated ophthalmopathy from stable hyperthyroidism.

Germline assignment: CDR1 SGDLS and CDR2 YYNGEE. V dropped 4 bases and J dropped 6 bases, with 11 bases sitting between them. The CDR3 is made up of 13 amino acids. Sequences were obtained from blood. This clonotype was obtained from a woman aged 18-29 years with Graves' hyperthyroidism. This sequence joins TRBV9 and TRBJ2-1; D tentatively reads TRBD1 or TRBD2 (5 bases each). The DNA of the CDR3 is TGTGCCAGCAGCTCGAGGGGCAGCAATGAGCAGTTCTTC. This gives the protein CASSSRGSNEQFF.